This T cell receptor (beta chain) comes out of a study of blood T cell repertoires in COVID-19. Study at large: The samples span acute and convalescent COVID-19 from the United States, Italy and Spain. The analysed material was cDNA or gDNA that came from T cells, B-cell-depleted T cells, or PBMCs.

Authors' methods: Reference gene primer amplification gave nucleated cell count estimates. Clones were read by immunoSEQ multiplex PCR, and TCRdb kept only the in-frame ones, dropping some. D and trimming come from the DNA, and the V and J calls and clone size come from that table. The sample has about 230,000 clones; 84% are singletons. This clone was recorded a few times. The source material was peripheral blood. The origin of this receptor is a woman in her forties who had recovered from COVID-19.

The CDR3 reads CASSQEGQAMEQYF. In DNA form, the CDR3 reads TGCGCCAGCAGCCAAGAAGGACAGGCCATGGAGCAGTACTTC. This chain joins TRBV4-1 and TRBJ2-7; TRBD1 matches 7 bases. V dropped 0 bases and J dropped 7; count of bases not matched to a gene: 6. Germline CDR1 and CDR2: MGHRA and YSYEKL. CDR3 length: 14 residues.